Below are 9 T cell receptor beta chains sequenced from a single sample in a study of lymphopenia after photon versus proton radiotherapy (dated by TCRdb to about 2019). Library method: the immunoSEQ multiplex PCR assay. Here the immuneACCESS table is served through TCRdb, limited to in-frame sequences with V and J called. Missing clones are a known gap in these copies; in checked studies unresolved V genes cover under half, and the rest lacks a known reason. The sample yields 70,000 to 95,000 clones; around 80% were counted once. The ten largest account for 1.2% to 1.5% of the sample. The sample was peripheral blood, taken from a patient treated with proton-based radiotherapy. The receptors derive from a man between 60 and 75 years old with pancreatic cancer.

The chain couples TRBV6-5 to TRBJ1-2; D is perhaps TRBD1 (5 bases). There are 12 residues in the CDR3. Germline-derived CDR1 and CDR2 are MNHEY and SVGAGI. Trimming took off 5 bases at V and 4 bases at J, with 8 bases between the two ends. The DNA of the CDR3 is TGTGCCAGCAGTCCAGGGTCCTATGGCTACACCTTC. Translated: CASSPGSYGYTF.

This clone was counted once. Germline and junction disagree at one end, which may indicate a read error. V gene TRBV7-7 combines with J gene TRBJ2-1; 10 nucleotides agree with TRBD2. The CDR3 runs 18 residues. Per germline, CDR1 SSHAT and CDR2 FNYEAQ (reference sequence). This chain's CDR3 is CASSPIPQTSGKSNEQFF. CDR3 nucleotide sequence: TGTGCTAGCAGTCCAATCCCCCAAACTAGCGGGAAGTCCAATGAGCAGTTCTTC. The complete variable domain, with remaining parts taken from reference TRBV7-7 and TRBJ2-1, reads GAGVSQSPRYKVTKRGQDVTLRCDPISSHATLYWYQQALGQGPEFLTYFNYEAQPDKSGLPSDRFSAERPEGSISTLTIQRTEQRDSAMYRCASSPIPQTSGKSNEQFFGPGTRLTVL.

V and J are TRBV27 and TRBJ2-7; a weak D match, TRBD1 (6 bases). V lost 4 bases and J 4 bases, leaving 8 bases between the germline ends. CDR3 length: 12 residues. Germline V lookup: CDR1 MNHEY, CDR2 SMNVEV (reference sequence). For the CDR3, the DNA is TGTGCCAGCAGTTCTCAGGGGTACGAGCAGTACTTC. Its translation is CASSSQGYEQYF.

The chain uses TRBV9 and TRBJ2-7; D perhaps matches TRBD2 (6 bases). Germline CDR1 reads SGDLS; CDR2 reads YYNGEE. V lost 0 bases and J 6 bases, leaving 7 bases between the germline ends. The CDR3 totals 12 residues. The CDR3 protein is CASSVEAGEQYF. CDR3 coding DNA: TGTGCCAGCAGCGTAGAAGCGGGCGAGCAGTACTTC.

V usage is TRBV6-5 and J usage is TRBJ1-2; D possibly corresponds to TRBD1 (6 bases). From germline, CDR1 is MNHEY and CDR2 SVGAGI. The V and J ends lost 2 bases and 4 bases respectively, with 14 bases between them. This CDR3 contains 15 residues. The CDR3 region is CASSYGRGRIYGYTF. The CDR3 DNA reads TGTGCCAGCAGTTACGGCAGGGGAAGGATCTATGGCTACACCTTC.

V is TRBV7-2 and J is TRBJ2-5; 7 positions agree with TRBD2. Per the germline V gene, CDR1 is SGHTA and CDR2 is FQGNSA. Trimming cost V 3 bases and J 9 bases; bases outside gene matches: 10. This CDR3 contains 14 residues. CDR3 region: CASSLGLAAEAQYF. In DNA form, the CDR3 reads TGTGCCAGCAGCTTGGGGCTAGCGGCGGAGGCCCAGTACTTC.

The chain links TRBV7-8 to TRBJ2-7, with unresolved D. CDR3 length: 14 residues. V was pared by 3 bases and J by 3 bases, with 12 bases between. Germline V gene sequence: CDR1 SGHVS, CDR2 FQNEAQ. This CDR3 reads CASSFGGNRYEQYF. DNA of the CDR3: TGTGCCAGCAGCTTTGGCGGTAATCGCTACGAGCAGTACTTC. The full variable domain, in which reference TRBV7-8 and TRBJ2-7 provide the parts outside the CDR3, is GAGVSQSPRYKVAKRGQDVALRCDPISGHVSLFWYQQALGQGPEFLTYFQNEAQLDKSGLPSDRFFAERPEGSVSTLKIQRTQQEDSAVYLCASSFGGNRYEQYFGPGTRLTVT.

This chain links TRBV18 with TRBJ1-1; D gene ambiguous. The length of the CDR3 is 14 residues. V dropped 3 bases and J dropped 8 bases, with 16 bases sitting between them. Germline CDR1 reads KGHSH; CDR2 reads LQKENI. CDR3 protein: CASSPTTILPEAFF. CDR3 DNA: TGTGCCAGCTCACCGACGACGATATTGCCAGAAGCTTTCTTT.

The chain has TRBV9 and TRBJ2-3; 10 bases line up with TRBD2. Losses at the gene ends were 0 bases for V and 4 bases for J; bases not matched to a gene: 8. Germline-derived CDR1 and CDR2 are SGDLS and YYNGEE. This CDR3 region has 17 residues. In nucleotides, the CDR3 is TGTGCCAGCAGCGTAGATAGCGGGAGGTCCCGGGCAGATACGCAGTATTTT. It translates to CASSVDSGRSRADTQYF.